The 7 T cell receptor beta chains below were found in one sample sequenced in a study of T cell responses to AZD1222 COVID-19 vaccine (dated by TCRdb to the early 2020s). The library relied on the immunoSEQ multiplex PCR assay. TCRdb took over this immuneACCESS table, retaining in-frame rearrangements with V and J assigned. Such tables are incomplete; in checked studies, under half of the missing clones stem from an unresolved V gene, and the remainder is unexplained. Across this sample there are about 160,000 clones, with 90% to 95% seen only once. The ten largest make up 1.3% of the sample. The time point label, read with the paper, signifies: baseline before first vaccination. The specimen comprised peripheral blood, sampled on day 0 of AZD1222 vaccination. The receptors derive from an adult in good health.

The genes are TRBV18 and TRBJ1-2; D is perhaps TRBD1 (6 bases). CDR3 size: 14 residues. Deletions cut 3 bases from V and 8 bases from J, with 16 bases between. Per the germline V gene, CDR1 is KGHSH and CDR2 is LQKENI. The CDR3 region has the DNA TGTGCCAGCTCACCGAGACAGGCGACTGGGGGCTACACCTTC. Its translation is CASSPRQATGGYTF.

The chain links TRBV11-2 to TRBJ2-4, with unresolved D. This CDR3 has 18 residues. Deletions cut 4 bases from V and 2 bases from J, with 21 bases between. Germline V gene lookup returns CDR1 SGHAT and CDR2 FQNNGV. This CDR3 reads CASSSLRTANRTKNIQYF. In nucleotides, the CDR3 is TGTGCCAGCAGCTCCCTAAGGACGGCTAATAGGACCAAAAACATTCAGTACTTC.

The chain joins TRBV5-5 to TRBJ1-1; D not certain. The V gene lost 0 bases and the J gene lost 1 base, with 7 bases spanning the gap. Germline CDR1 reads SGHKS; CDR2 reads YYEKEE (reference sequence). The CDR3 consists of 14 residues. CDR3 in amino acids: CASSLEPRNTEAFF. The CDR3 DNA sequence: TGTGCCAGCAGCTTGGAACCCAGGAACACTGAAGCTTTCTTT.

The J gene is TRBJ1-1, the V gene TRBV7-3, with 7 bases lining up with TRBD1. There are 15 residues in the CDR3. Trimming at V came to 4 bases and at J to 0 bases, leaving 5 bases not matched to a gene. Germline CDR1 SGHTA, CDR2 FQGTGA. CDR3 bases: TGTGCCAGCAGCTCCGGGACAGCGGTGAACACTGAAGCTTTCTTT. This translates into CASSSGTAVNTEAFF.

The chain recombines TRBV3-1 (or the pseudogene TRBV3-2) with TRBJ2-1, with unresolved D. The germline V gene encodes CDR1 LGHDT and CDR2 YNNKEL (reference sequence). Trimming removed 0 bases at V and 10 bases at J, with 16 bases between. CDR3 length equals 15 residues. CDR3 coding DNA: TGTGCCAGCAGCCAAGACCAACTTCCCGGTGGCGAGCAGTTCTTC. Protein product: CASSQDQLPGGEQFF.

This clone was counted between two and nine times. V gene TRBV5-4 combines with J gene TRBJ1-4; possibly TRBD1 for D (5 bases). The germline V gene has CDR1 SGHNT and CDR2 YYREEE (reference sequence). The CDR3 has 15 amino acids. Between the trimmed V and J ends, which lost 2 bases and 8 bases, there was a span of 16 bases. This CDR3 is CASSLSRGQGEKLFF. The CDR3 region has the DNA TGTGCCAGCAGCTTAAGTCGAGGACAAGGGGAAAAACTGTTTTTT.

This chain uses TRBV11-3 with TRBJ2-3, with TRBD1 identical over 8 bases. This CDR3 region has 18 residues. The germline gives CDR1 SGHNT, CDR2 YENEEA. V shed 5 bases, J shed 0 bases, and the junction held 13 bases outside the gene matches. The CDR3 protein is CASSPGGYPRVSTDTQYF. The CDR3 coding sequence is TGTGCCAGCAGCCCAGGGGGCTACCCTAGGGTTAGCACAGATACGCAGTATTTT.